This entry lists 10 T cell receptor beta chains sequenced from one sample in a study of T cell repertoires in cytomegalovirus infection. These receptors are not linked to any known antigen. TCRdb re-derived calls from the reads in MiXCR, one entry per CDR3 protein. The sample yields 250,000 to 400,000 distinct CDR3 sequences, roughly 25% seen once. The specimen was cultured PBMCs, collected from culture after CMV antigen stimulation. Receptor source: a human donor in good health (CMV status not recorded). Some clones in this sample may be carry-over from other donors' samples.

In this sample, this clonotype turned up many times. This chain uses TRBV9 with TRBJ2-1; D is ambiguous. The CDR3 is made up of 16 amino acids. The germline gives CDR1 SGDLS, CDR2 YYNGEE. Trimming removed 0 bases at V and 0 bases at J, with 10 bases between. As DNA, the CDR3 is TGTGCCAGCAGCGTAGCCGGGTCTAGCTCCTACAATGAGCAGTTCTTC. This sequence encodes CASSVAGSSSYNEQFF.

This clonotype was counted ten times or more. V usage is TRBV7-8 and J usage is TRBJ2-7; D gene unclear. V gave up 4 bases and J gave up 6 bases, with 10 bases separating them. Germline CDR1 reads SGHVS; CDR2 reads FQNEAQ. This CDR3 region has 12 residues. This chain's CDR3 is CASSSDVPEQYF. The CDR3 nucleotides read TGTGCCAGCAGCTCAGACGTCCCCGAGCAGTACTTC. Combining the CDR3 with reference TRBV7-8 and TRBJ2-7 gives the whole variable domain GAGVSQSPRYKVAKRGQDVALRCDPISGHVSLFWYQQALGQGPEFLTYFQNEAQLDKSGLPSDRFFAERPEGSVSTLKIQRTQQEDSAVYLCASSSDVPEQYFGPGTRLTVT.

This clonotype was observed at least ten times. V and J are TRBV7-8 and TRBJ1-1, with 10 bases fitting TRBD1. Germline V gives CDR1 SGHVS, CDR2 FQNEAQ. This CDR3 region has 15 residues. Trimming at V came to 5 bases and at J to 0 bases, leaving 3 bases not matched to a gene. CDR3 nucleotide sequence: TGTGCCAGCAGCACCGGACAGGGGGTGAACACTGAAGCTTTCTTT. Translating it yields CASSTGQGVNTEAFF.

J is TRBJ2-3 and V is TRBV11-2, with 8 nucleotides matching TRBD2. The V gene's germline CDR1 is SGHAT and CDR2 FQNNGV. CDR3 length equals 17 residues. Trimming removed 1 base from V and 2 bases from J; junction bases left unmatched: 8. The CDR3 spells CASSLALLAGLTDTQYF. The CDR3 DNA follows: TGTGCCAGCAGCTTAGCCCTTCTAGCGGGTCTCACAGATACGCAGTATTTT.

This clonotype showed up just a few times. The chain recombines TRBV19 with TRBJ2-5; 7 nucleotides align to TRBD2. V gave up 1 base and J gave up 1 base; unmatched junction bases: 6. Germline V gene data show CDR1 as LNHDA and CDR2 as SQIVND (reference sequence). This CDR3 has 16 residues. The CDR3 loop reads CASSIVASGPQETQYF. The CDR3 DNA sequence: TGTGCCAGTAGTATAGTGGCTAGCGGTCCCCAAGAGACCCAGTACTTC.

This clonotype was seen more than once but under ten times. The chain links TRBV7-2 to TRBJ1-1, with 9 bases aligning to TRBD1. The CDR3 is 15 amino acids. The germline V gene encodes CDR1 SGHTA and CDR2 FQGNSA. The V and J ends lost 1 base and 1 base, in that order; junction bases with no gene match: 1. Written as DNA, the CDR3 is TGTGCCAGCAGCTTAGTGGGACAGGGGAACACTGAAGCTTTCTTT. As protein: CASSLVGQGNTEAFF.

The chain recombines TRBV5-4 with TRBJ2-1; D is tentatively TRBD1 or TRBD2 (7 bases each). Looked up from germline, CDR1 is SGHNT and CDR2 is YYREEE (reference sequence). The CDR3 extends over 16 amino acids. With 3 bases removed from V and 5 bases from J, the gap between germline ends came to 18 bases. CDR3 loop: CASSSGGGGGHNEQFF. The CDR3 DNA reads as TGTGCCAGCAGCTCAGGGGGGGGGGGGGGTCACAATGAGCAGTTCTTC.

About this clonotype: This may come from a read error, since a much larger clone is one base off. The rearrangement joins TRBV7-6 to TRBJ2-5; 11 bases align to TRBD2. The V and J ends lost 4 bases and 1 base, in that order; junction bases with no gene match: 14. CDR1 and CDR2 from the germline V gene are SGHVS and FNYEAQ. CDR3 size: 19 residues. The CDR3 is CASSWRRPGLAGFQETQYF. The CDR3 coding sequence is TGTGCCAGCAGCTGGAGAAGACCTGGACTAGCGGGTTTCCAAGAGACCCAGTACTTC.

This clonotype was counted many times. This chain uses TRBV7-2 with TRBJ2-2; 7 bases map to TRBD2. V lost 5 bases to trimming and J lost 7 bases; unmatched junction nucleotides: 7. Per germline, CDR1 SGHTA and CDR2 FQGNSA. The CDR3 is 14 amino acids. CDR3: CASSPGRVSGELFF. The DNA for the CDR3 is TGTGCCAGCAGCCCGGGGAGGGTCAGCGGGGAGCTGTTTTTT.

The chain employs TRBV7-2 and TRBJ1-2; D may be TRBD1 (6 bases). Germline values: CDR1 SGHTA, CDR2 FQGNSA. This CDR3 is built from 14 residues. Trimming removed 1 base at V and 7 bases at J, with 13 bases between. CDR3 sequence reads: CASSLVGGAGGYTF. CDR3 DNA sequence: TGTGCCAGCAGCTTAGTGGGGGGGGCCGGTGGCTACACCTTC. Variable domain in full (rest from reference TRBV7-2 and TRBJ1-2): GAGVSQSPSNKVTEKGKDVELRCDPISGHTALYWYRQSLGQGLEFLIYFQGNSAPDKSGLPSDRFSAERTGGSVSTLTIQRTQQEDSAVYLCASSLVGGAGGYTFGSGTRLTVV.